One sample yielded the 13 T cell receptor beta chains listed below, sequenced in a study of blood T cell repertoires in COVID-19. Profiled with immunoSEQ multiplex PCR; TCRdb holds only in-frame clones, not every one. Counted here are some 490,000 clones, approximately 85% occurring once; the ten biggest clones make up roughly 3.2%. Sequenced: peripheral blood. Every receptor here comes from a human donor in a cohort sampled during active COVID-19.

In its sample, this clone was seen a few times. J is TRBJ2-7 and V is TRBV7-2, with 8 bases fitting TRBD1. CDR3 length: 14 amino acids. The J segment lost 4 bases and the V segment lost 7 bases, leaving 9 bases of the junction unmatched. Germline V CDR1 and CDR2: SGHTA, FQGNSA. The CDR3 DNA is TGTGCCAGCAACCTTAGGACAGGGAATTACGAGCAGTACTTC. Translated, it gives CASNLRTGNYEQYF.

V usage is TRBV9 and J usage is TRBJ2-5; 7 nucleotides line up with TRBD1. CDR3 length: 14 amino acids. The J segment lost 10 bases and the V segment lost 4 bases, leaving 13 bases of the junction unmatched. CDR1 is SGDLS and CDR2 is YYNGEE in the germline V gene. CDR3 in DNA: TGTGCCAGCAGCCTAGGACAGGCCCCAGGAGACCAGTACTTC. Translated: CASSLGQAPGDQYF.

In the case of this clone: This sample also contains other DNA sequences that code for the same CDR3. The chain employs TRBV11-2 and TRBJ2-5, with D possibly TRBD1 on 6 matching bases. The CDR3 loop spans 14 amino acids. The germline V and J ends were trimmed by 3 bases and 4 bases, with 12 bases remaining between them. In germline, CDR1 is SGHAT, CDR2 FQNNGV. The DNA of the CDR3 is TGTGCCAGCAGCTTGGCTCCAGGGGTAGAGACCCAGTACTTC. This encodes CASSLAPGVETQYF.

The rearrangement links TRBV10-3 to TRBJ2-7; 8 bases fit TRBD1. With V trimmed by 1 base and J by 7 bases, 15 bases remained unmatched. This CDR3 is built from 17 residues. Germline assignment: CDR1 ENHRY and CDR2 SYGVKD. CDR3 nucleotide sequence: TGTGCCATCAGTGAGTATGGCCAAGGACAGGGAACGGGGGAGCAGTACTTC. As protein: CAISEYGQGQGTGEQYF.

The chain carries TRBV19 and TRBJ2-6; the D gene is possibly TRBD1 (6 bases). The germline CDR1 and CDR2 sequences are LNHDA and SQIVND (reference sequence). The V end was cut by 3 bases, the J end by 0 bases, with 9 bases between. This CDR3 is built from 16 residues. The CDR3 coding sequence is TGTGCCAGTAGTATTGGGGGCAGCTCTGGGGCCAACGTCCTGACTTTC. Translating it yields CASSIGGSSGANVLTF.

The gene calls are TRBV28 and TRBJ1-6; no clear D. The CDR3 has 12 amino acids. V lost 6 bases to trimming and J lost 6 bases, with 6 bases between them. From germline, CDR1 is MDHEN and CDR2 SYDVKM. CDR3 sequence reads: CASRKANSPLHF. The CDR3 coding sequence is TGTGCCAGCAGGAAAGCTAATTCACCCCTCCACTTT.

A single count supports this clone. This sequence joins TRBV7-2 and TRBJ2-5, with 7 bases identical to TRBD2. The V segment lost 3 bases and the J segment 2 bases; nucleotides outside the gene matches: 6. The CDR3 is 15 residues long. Germline V gene sequence: CDR1 SGHTA, CDR2 FQGNSA. CDR3 amino acids: CASSFGGGRQETQYF. CDR3 in DNA: TGTGCCAGCAGCTTTGGGGGAGGGCGACAAGAGACCCAGTACTTC.

The V gene is TRBV21-1, the J gene TRBJ1-1. TRBV21-1 is termed a pseudogene. This CDR3 has 12 amino acids. This chain's CDR3 is CASVLRSNEAFF. The CDR3 DNA follows: TGTGCCAGCGTATTGAGGTCGAATGAAGCTTTCTTT.

The rearrangement uses TRBV5-4 and TRBJ2-5; D is possibly TRBD2 (6 bases). Per germline, CDR1 SGHNT and CDR2 YYREEE (reference sequence). V was pared by 4 bases and J by 5 bases, with 15 bases between. The CDR3 extends over 14 amino acids. In nucleotides, the CDR3 is TGTGCCAGCAGCAGAGACCGAGGGAGGGAGACCCAGTACTTC. As protein: CASSRDRGRETQYF.

The gene calls are TRBV6-5 and TRBJ1-1; D ambiguous. The CDR3 contains 11 residues. V lost 4 bases, J lost 11 bases, and 11 bases lay in between. Germline V gives CDR1 MNHEY, CDR2 SVGAGI. The CDR3 is CASSFNAQAFF. CDR3 nucleotides: TGTGCCAGCAGTTTTAACGCTCAGGCTTTCTTT.

The rearrangement uses TRBV5-1 and TRBJ2-1; perhaps TRBD2 as D (6 bases). Per the germline V gene, CDR1 is SGHRS and CDR2 is YFSETQ. Trimming took 4 bases from V and 6 from J, leaving 17 bases between them. The CDR3 runs to 15 residues. The CDR3 DNA reads as TGCGCCAGCAGCGTGCCGGGACTGGACCCCAATGAGCAGTTCTTC. Its translation is CASSVPGLDPNEQFF.

DNA for the CDR3: TGTGCCAGCAGCCAAGATCCCCGGGAGGGACGCACAGATACGCAGTATTTT. This translates into CASSQDPREGRTDTQYF. The gene calls are TRBV4-2 and TRBJ2-3; 8 bases line up with TRBD2. This CDR3 comprises 17 residues. V was clipped by 0 bases and J by 1 base; unmatched bases: 6. Germline V gives CDR1 LGHNA, CDR2 YNFKEQ.

The chain carries TRBV4-1 and TRBJ1-4; D is ambiguous. CDR3 length equals 15 residues. The germline V gene has CDR1 MGHRA and CDR2 YSYEKL. V lost 6 bases and J lost 2, with 13 bases in between. The CDR3 DNA follows: TGCGCCAGCAGGAGAAACGACGGGACTAATGAAAAACTGTTTTTT. Its protein product is CASRRNDGTNEKLFF.